The following is a TCR beta chain sequence with its context. Its target is not known. These data come from a study of siplizumab effects on memory and regulatory T cells. The table came from immunoSEQ multiplex PCR; TCRdb's copy has only in-frame clones and leaves some out. The repertoire holds more than 85,000 clones, with roughly 92% as singletons. The study's findings and limits: Solely a minor proportion of alloreactive clones could be assigned to unstimulated subsets. Controls showed an average of roughly 25% Treg-derived mappable alloreactive CD4+ clones, while siplizumab showed roughly 70%. Naive T cells apparently outstripped memory cells in diversity and seemed major alloresponse contributors. Siplizumab significantly brought down the alloreactive sequences that trace back to unstimulated CD4+ memory cells.

Germline V gene data show CDR1 as SGHTA and CDR2 as FQGNSA. The CDR3 consists of 13 residues. Trimming took off 5 bases at V and 0 bases at J, with 6 bases between the two ends. Specimen: CD4+ T cells sorted from blood. The sequence was collected from a human donor in good health. V is TRBV7-2 and J is TRBJ2-3, with D hard to call. CDR3 coding DNA: TGTGCCAGCAGCCCGACTAGCACAGATACGCAGTATTTT. The encoded protein is CASSPTSTDTQYF. Using reference TRBV7-2 and TRBJ2-3 for the parts outside the CDR3, the full variable domain is GAGVSQSPSNKVTEKGKDVELRCDPISGHTALYWYRQSLGQGLEFLIYFQGNSAPDKSGLPSDRFSAERTGGSVSTLTIQRTQQEDSAVYLCASSPTSTDTQYFGPGTRLTVL.